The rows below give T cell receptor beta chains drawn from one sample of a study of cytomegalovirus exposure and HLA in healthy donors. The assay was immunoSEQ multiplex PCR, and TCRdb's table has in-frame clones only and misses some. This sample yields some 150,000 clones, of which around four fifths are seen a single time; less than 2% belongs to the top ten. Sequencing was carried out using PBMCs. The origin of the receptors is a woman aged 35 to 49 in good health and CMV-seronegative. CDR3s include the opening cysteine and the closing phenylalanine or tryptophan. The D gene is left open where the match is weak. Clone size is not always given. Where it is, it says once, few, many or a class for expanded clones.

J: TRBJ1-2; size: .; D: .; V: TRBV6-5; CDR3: CASSYVGRGNYGYTF; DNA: TGTGCCAGCAGTTACGTTGGACGGGGAAACTATGGCTACACCTTC
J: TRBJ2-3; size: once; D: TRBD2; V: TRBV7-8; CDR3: CASGLHSGTDTQYF; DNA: TGTGCCAGCGGACTTCATAGCGGGACAGATACGCAGTATTTT
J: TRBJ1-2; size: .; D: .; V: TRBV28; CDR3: CASSFAGVSYGYTF; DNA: TGTGCCAGCAGTTTCGCCGGGGTTAGCTATGGCTACACCTTC
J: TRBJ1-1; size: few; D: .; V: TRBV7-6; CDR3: CASSSLDLSNTEAFF; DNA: TGTGCCAGCAGCTCTTTAGATCTTTCTAACACTGAAGCTTTCTTT
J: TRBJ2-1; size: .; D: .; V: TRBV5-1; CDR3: CASSLSRLTSLGNEQFF; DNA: TGCGCCAGCAGCTTAAGTAGATTGACTAGTTTAGGCAATGAGCAGTTCTTC
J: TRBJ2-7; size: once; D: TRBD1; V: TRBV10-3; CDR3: CAISDLQGSEQYF; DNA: TGTGCCATCAGTGACCTACAGGGGAGCGAGCAGTACTTC
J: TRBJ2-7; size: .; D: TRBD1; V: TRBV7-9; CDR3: CASSLGTGAEQYF; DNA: TGTGCCAGCAGCTTAGGGACAGGGGCCGAGCAGTACTTC
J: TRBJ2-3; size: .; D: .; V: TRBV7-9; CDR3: CASSLAWRDTSTDTQYF; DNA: TGTGCCAGCAGCTTAGCGTGGCGAGACACTTCCACAGATACGCAGTATTTT
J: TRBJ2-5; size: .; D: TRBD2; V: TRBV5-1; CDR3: CASSTRTSSETQYF; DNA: TGCGCCAGCAGCACCAGGACTAGCTCGGAGACCCAGTACTTC
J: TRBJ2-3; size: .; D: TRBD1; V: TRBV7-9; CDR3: CASSPDRGDGDTQYF; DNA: TGTGCCAGCAGCCCGGACAGGGGCGATGGAGATACGCAGTATTTT
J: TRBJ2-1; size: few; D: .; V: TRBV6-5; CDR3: CASSSRDISYNEQFF; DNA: TGTGCCAGCAGTTCCCGGGACATATCCTACAATGAGCAGTTCTTC
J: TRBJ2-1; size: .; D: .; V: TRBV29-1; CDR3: CSVDVSPVEQFF; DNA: TGCAGCGTTGACGTATCCCCGGTTGAGCAGTTCTTC
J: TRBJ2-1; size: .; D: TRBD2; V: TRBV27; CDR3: CASRMQRGVISYNEQFF; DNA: TGTGCCAGCAGAATGCAGCGGGGGGTCATCTCCTACAATGAGCAGTTCTTC
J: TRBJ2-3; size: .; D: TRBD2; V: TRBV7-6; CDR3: CASSFGASGGDTQYF; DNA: TGTGCCAGCAGCTTCGGGGCTAGCGGGGGGGATACGCAGTATTTT
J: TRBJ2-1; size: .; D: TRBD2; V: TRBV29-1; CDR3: CSVEDLLAGSYNEQFF; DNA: TGCAGCGTTGAAGACCTACTAGCGGGAAGCTACAATGAGCAGTTCTTC
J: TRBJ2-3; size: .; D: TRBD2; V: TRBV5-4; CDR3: CASSLETSADTDTQYF; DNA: TGTGCCAGCAGCTTGGAGACTAGCGCGGACACAGATACGCAGTATTTT
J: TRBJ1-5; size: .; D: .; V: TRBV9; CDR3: CASSPRGGNQPQHF; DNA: TGTGCCAGCAGCCCTAGGGGGGGGAATCAGCCCCAGCATTTT
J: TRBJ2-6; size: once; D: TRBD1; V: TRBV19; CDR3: CASSIDDRGSSGANVLTF; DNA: TGTGCCAGTAGTATAGACGACAGGGGAAGCTCTGGGGCCAACGTCCTGACTTTC
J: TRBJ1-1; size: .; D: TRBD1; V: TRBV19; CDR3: CASISQVRGPWGSMNTEAFF; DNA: TGTGCCAGTATAAGCCAGGTCAGGGGGCCGTGGGGTTCTATGAACACTGAAGCTTTCTTT
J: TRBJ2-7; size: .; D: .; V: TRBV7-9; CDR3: CASSSPRVYEQYF; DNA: TGTGCCAGCAGCTCGCCCAGGGTCTACGAGCAGTACTTC
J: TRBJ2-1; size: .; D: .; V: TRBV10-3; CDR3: CAISDGAAESMSRNEQFF; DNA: TGTGCCATCAGTGATGGGGCGGCTGAGTCGATGAGTAGGAATGAGCAGTTCTTC
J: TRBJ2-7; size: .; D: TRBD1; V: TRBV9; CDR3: CASSVDGQGTYEQYF; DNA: TGTGCCAGCAGCGTAGATGGACAGGGAACCTACGAGCAGTACTTC
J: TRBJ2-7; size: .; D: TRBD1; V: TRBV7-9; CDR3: CASSFGTEVYEQYF; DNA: TGTGCCAGCAGCTTCGGGACAGAAGTTTACGAGCAGTACTTC
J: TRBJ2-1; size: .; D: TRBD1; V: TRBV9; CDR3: CASSTRTGQRYNEQFF; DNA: TGTGCCAGCAGCACCAGGACAGGGCAGCGGTACAATGAGCAGTTCTTC
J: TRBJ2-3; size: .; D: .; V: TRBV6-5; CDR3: CASSYQGGRTDTQYF; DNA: TGTGCCAGCAGTTACCAGGGAGGTAGGACAGATACGCAGTATTTT
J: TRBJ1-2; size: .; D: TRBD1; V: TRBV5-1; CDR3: CASSQQPGQGDGYTF; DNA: TGCGCCAGCAGCCAGCAACCCGGACAGGGGGATGGCTACACCTTC
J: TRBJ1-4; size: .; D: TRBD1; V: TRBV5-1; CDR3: CASSLRTGWDEKLFF; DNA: TGCGCCAGCAGCTTACGGACAGGGTGGGATGAAAAACTGTTTTTT
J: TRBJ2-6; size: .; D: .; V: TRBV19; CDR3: CASSAGLTGFPLGANVLTF; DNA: TGTGCCAGTAGTGCCGGACTGACCGGTTTTCCTCTCGGGGCCAACGTCCTGACTTTC
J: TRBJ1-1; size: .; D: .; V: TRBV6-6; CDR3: CASSFRGEQVAFF; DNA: TGTGCCAGCAGTTTCCGCGGTGAGCAAGTAGCTTTCTTT
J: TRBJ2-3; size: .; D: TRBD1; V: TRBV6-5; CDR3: CASSAAGTGTDTQYF; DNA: TGTGCCAGCAGTGCCGCCGGGACAGGCACAGATACGCAGTATTTT
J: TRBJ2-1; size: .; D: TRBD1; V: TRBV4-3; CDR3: CASSQAQRTGGYNEQFF; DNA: TGCGCCAGCAGCCAAGCCCAGCGGACAGGGGGCTACAATGAGCAGTTCTTC
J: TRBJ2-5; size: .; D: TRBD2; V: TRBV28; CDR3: CASSPRGREGETQYF; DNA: TGTGCCAGCAGTCCTAGAGGCAGGGAGGGAGAGACCCAGTACTTC
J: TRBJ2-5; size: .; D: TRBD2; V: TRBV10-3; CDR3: CAIRARLADGGQETQYF; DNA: TGTGCCATCAGGGCAAGACTAGCGGATGGGGGCCAAGAGACCCAGTACTTC
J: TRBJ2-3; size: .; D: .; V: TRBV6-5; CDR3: CASSYQGTDTQYF; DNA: TGTGCCAGCAGTTATCAGGGCACAGATACGCAGTATTTT
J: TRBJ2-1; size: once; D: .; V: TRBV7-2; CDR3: CASSSIDRLGRGQFF; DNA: TGTGCCAGCAGCTCAATCGACAGGTTAGGAAGGGGGCAGTTCTTC
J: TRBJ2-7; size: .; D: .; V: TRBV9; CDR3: CASSVADGMLEQYF; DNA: TGTGCCAGCAGCGTAGCAGACGGGATGCTCGAGCAGTACTTC
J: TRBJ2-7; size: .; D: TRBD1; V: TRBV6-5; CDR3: CASRRQGNYEQYF; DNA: TGTGCCAGCAGACGACAGGGTAACTACGAGCAGTACTTC
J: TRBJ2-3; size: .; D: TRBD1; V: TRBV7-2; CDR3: CASSLVGQGAQDTQYF; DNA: TGTGCCAGCAGCTTAGTTGGGCAGGGGGCTCAAGATACGCAGTATTTT
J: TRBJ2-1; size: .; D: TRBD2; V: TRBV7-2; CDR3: CASSLVYAGTSGRNEQFF; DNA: TGTGCCAGCAGCTTAGTTTACGCCGGGACTAGCGGGAGAAATGAGCAGTTCTTC
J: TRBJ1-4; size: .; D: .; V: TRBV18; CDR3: CASSPNFIEKLFF; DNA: TGTGCCAGCTCACCAAATTTTATCGAAAAACTGTTTTTT
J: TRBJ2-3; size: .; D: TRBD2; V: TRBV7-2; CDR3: CASSASGSKTQYF; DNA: TGTGCCAGCAGCGCTAGCGGGAGCAAGACGCAGTATTTT
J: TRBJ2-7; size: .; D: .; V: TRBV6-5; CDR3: CASSYPGLVYEQYF; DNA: TGTGCCAGCAGTTACCCGGGACTGGTATACGAGCAGTACTTC
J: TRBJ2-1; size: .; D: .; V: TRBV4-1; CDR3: CASSQVHNYNEQFF; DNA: TGCGCCAGCAGCCAAGTTCACAACTACAATGAGCAGTTCTTC
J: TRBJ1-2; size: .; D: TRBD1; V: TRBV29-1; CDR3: CSAVGQDYGYTF; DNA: TGCAGCGCTGTGGGACAGGACTATGGCTACACCTTC
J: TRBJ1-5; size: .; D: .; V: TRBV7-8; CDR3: CASTPTESLYNQPQHF; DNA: TGTGCCAGCACCCCGACAGAATCCTTATACAATCAGCCCCAGCATTTT
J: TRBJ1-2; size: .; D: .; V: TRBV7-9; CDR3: CSSSLADSGYTF; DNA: TGTTCCAGCAGCTTAGCCGATAGTGGCTACACCTTC
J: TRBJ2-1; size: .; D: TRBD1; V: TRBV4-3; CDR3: CASSQETGGYNEQFF; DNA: TGCGCCAGCAGCCAAGAAACAGGGGGCTACAATGAGCAGTTCTTC
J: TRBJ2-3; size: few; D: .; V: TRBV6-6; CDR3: CASRWQGGGADTQYF; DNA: TGTGCCAGCAGGTGGCAGGGCGGTGGGGCAGATACGCAGTATTTT
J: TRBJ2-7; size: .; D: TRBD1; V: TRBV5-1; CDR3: CASGPGQVSYEQYF; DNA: TGCGCCAGTGGTCCGGGACAGGTTTCCTACGAGCAGTACTTC
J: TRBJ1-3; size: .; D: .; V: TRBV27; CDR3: CASSLGAGSSGNTIYF; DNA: TGTGCCAGCAGCCTTGGGGCCGGGAGCTCTGGAAACACCATATATTTT
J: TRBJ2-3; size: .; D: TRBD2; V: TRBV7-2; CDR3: CASSFSSAGGGTDTQYF; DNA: TGTGCCAGCAGCTTCAGTTCGGCGGGAGGGGGCACAGATACGCAGTATTTT
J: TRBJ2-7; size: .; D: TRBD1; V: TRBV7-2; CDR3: CASSWDRGYYEQYF; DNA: TGTGCCAGCAGTTGGGACAGGGGGTACTACGAGCAGTACTTC
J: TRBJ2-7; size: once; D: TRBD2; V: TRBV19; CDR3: CASRTSGTTYEQYF; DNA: TGTGCCAGTCGGACTAGCGGGACAACCTACGAGCAGTACTTC
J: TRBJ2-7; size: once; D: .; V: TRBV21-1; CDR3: CASSKSSVEQYF; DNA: TGTGCCAGCAGCAAATCCTCGGTCGAGCAGTACTTC
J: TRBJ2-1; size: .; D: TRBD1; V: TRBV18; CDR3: CASSGQGGPNEQFF; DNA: TGTGCCAGCTCAGGACAGGGGGGTCCCAATGAGCAGTTCTTC
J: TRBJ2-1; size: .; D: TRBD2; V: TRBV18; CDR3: CASSPTGGAYNEQFF; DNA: TGTGCCAGCTCACCCACGGGAGGGGCCTACAATGAGCAGTTCTTC
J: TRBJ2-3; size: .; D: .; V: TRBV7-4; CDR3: CASSWTPDSMLDTQYF; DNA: TGTGCCAGCAGTTGGACCCCGGACAGTATGTTAGATACGCAGTATTTT
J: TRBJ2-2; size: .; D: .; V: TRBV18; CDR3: CASSSGANTGELFF; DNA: TGTGCCAGCTCGTCAGGGGCGAACACCGGGGAGCTGTTTTTT
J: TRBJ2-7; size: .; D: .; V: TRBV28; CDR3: CASHGTVSYEQYF; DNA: TGTGCCAGCCACGGGACTGTGTCCTACGAGCAGTACTTC
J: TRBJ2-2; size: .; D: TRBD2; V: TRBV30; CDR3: CAWSVRHSGRETGELFF; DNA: TGTGCCTGGAGTGTACGGCATAGCGGGAGGGAAACCGGGGAGCTGTTTTTT